Listed here are 6 T cell receptor beta chains from one sample, sequenced in a study of regulatory T cells in long-lasting Graves disease. Through Arm-PCR of CDR3 regions and iRepertoire HTBI primers, TCR beta libraries were built. Using its own MiXCR run on the multiplex PCR reads, TCRdb lists one record per CDR3 protein. The table lists 440,000 or so distinct CDR3 sequences, about a sixth of them singletons. Sample time point: newly diagnosed GD, antithyroid drugs for less than 3 months. PBMC RNA served as the TCR library source. The sample was also reused in another study, on T cells in Graves' hyperthyroidism and ophthalmopathy.

This material consisted of peripheral blood mononuclear cells (PBMCs), taken at new diagnosis, from a patient treated with antithyroid drugs. Receptors originate from a woman in her 30s with Graves disease.

This clonotype was counted ten times or more. The chain links TRBV11-2 to TRBJ1-3; D ambiguous. Germline-derived CDR1 and CDR2 are SGHAT and FQNNGV. The V and J ends lost 1 base and 7 bases respectively, with 2 bases between them. This CDR3 comprises 11 residues. This chain's CDR3 is CASSLANTIYF. The CDR3 DNA reads as TGTGCCAGCAGCTTAGCCAACACCATATATTTT.

The chain couples TRBV10-3 to TRBJ2-1; maybe TRBD2 (6 bases). Germline V gives CDR1 ENHRY, CDR2 SYGVKD. The CDR3 loop spans 19 amino acids. V was shortened by 0 bases and J by 0 bases, with 18 bases between the two germline ends. Written as DNA, the CDR3 is TGTGCCATCAGTGAGTCTCGGATACTAGCTCAGAGCTCCTACAATGAGCAGTTCTTC. Translated: CAISESRILAQSSYNEQFF.

Notes on this clonotype: This sequence may be a read error, since a much larger clone differs from it by one base. The chain is built from TRBV18 and TRBJ1-3; weak D call: TRBD1 (5 bases). From germline, CDR1 is KGHSH and CDR2 LQKENI. The length of the CDR3 is 15 residues. CDR3 amino acids: CASSQDRISGITIYF. The CDR3 DNA reads as TGTGCCAGCTCCCAAGACAGAATCTCTGGAATCACCATATATTTT. Complete variable domain (other parts from reference TRBV18 and TRBJ1-3): NAGVMQNPRHLVRRRGQEARLRCSPMKGHSHVYWYRQLPEEGLKFMVYLQKENIIDESGMPKERFSAEFPKEGPSILRIQQVVRGDSAAYFCASSQDRISGITIYFGEGSWLTVV.

The table lists this clonotype with many counts. J is TRBJ2-3 and V is TRBV20-1; unclear D gene. Germline V gene data show CDR1 as DFQATT and CDR2 as SNEGSKA (reference sequence). V was cut by 3 bases and J by 2 bases, with 9 bases left in between. The CDR3 has 13 residues. CDR3 nucleotides: TGCAGTGCTAGGGGTAGTTACACAGATACGCAGTATTTT. As protein: CSARGSYTDTQYF.

For this clonotype: Since a far larger clone is one base different, this is likely a read error. The rearrangement uses TRBV20-1 and TRBJ2-7, with D possibly being TRBD2 (5 bases). The CDR3 is 14 amino acids. Germline lookup yields CDR1 DFQATT and CDR2 SNEGSKA (reference sequence). The ends were cut back, 0 bases at V and 7 bases at J, with 16 bases in the middle. CDR3 sequence reads: CSARDEGSYNEQYF. Here the CDR3 DNA reads TGCAGTGCTAGAGACGAGGGCTCCTACAATGAGCAGTACTTC.

This clonotype was picked up many times. CDR3 residues: CASSFGFTYNEQFF. The CDR3 nucleotides are TGTGCCAGCAGTTTTGGATTTACCTACAATGAGCAGTTCTTC. The chain couples TRBV28 to TRBJ2-1; no firm D call. Deletions cut 3 bases from V and 2 bases from J, with 8 bases between. The germline gives CDR1 MDHEN, CDR2 SYDVKM. This CDR3 is built from 14 residues.